The clone carrying this T cell receptor (beta chain) came up a few times. The antigen is undetermined. The CDR3 totals 13 residues. Unmatched junction bases numbered 0, after V lost 6 bases and J lost 4 bases. Looked up from germline, CDR1 is DFQATT and CDR2 is SNEGSKA (reference sequence). These data belong to a study of T-cell reconstitution after alpha-beta-depleted transplantation in children. Study-level points and caveats: The main origin of T-cell counts and diversity one year after transplant was newly produced T cells. There were reportedly several hundred expanded graft clones from which alpha-beta T cells came about two months after transplant. TCRbeta diversity was high at day 60 in some patients (a result of surviving recipient T cells and thymic progenitors).

The TCRbeta library was prepared with unique molecular identifiers. TCRdb reprocessed the PCR reads via MiXCR and lists one record per CDR3 protein. The data contain hundreds of thousands of distinct CDR3 sequences, 10% to 15% of them seen just once; the ten biggest clones take up 2.2%. V gene TRBV20-1 combines with J gene TRBJ2-3, with 14 bases matching TRBD2. The TCR was taken from a male patient aged 5 to 17 who had a stem cell transplant for acute myeloid leukemia, so the T cells may come from the graft donor. The starting material was PBMCs, mostly from graft donor cells, obtained 360 days after TCRalphabeta/CD19-depleted stem cell transplant. CDR3 residues: CSAGLAGADTQYF. CDR3 bases: TGCAGTGCGGGACTAGCGGGAGCAGATACGCAGTATTTT.